The 3 T cell receptor beta chains reported below all come from one sample, sequenced in a study of CD8 T cells in acute hepatitis C reinfection. Time point reported: naive CD8 control sorted from an acute-time-point sample. Using immunoSEQ multiplex PCR, the repertoire was profiled, and TCRdb retains in-frame clones only, with some absent. The data show 30,000 to 45,000 clones, approximately 83% seen once. The sample consisted of naive CD8+ T cells from PBMCs. All receptors derive from a woman between 18 and 30 years old who spontaneously cleared hepatitis C infection.

The chain carries TRBV7-3 and TRBJ1-1; TRBD1 is a possible D gene (5 bases). V lost 2 bases, J lost 1 base, and 17 bases lay in between. Germline V gene lookup returns CDR1 SGHTA and CDR2 FQGTGA. The length of the CDR3 is 17 residues. For the CDR3, the DNA is TGTGCCAGCAGCTTACTGGGGCCACAAGACCCGAACACTGAAGCTTTCTTT. This encodes CASSLLGPQDPNTEAFF.

J is TRBJ2-2 and V is TRBV15; D may be TRBD2 (6 bases). The CDR3 is 15 residues long. Germline V gives CDR1 LNHNV, CDR2 YYDKDF (reference sequence). Trimming cost V 3 bases and J 0 bases, with 8 bases left between them. The CDR3 nucleotides are TGTGCCACCAGCAGTTCGGGGGCGAACACCGGGGAGCTGTTTTTT. It encodes CATSSSGANTGELFF.

The rearrangement links TRBV4-1 to TRBJ2-7; 8 nucleotides line up with TRBD1. With V trimmed by 0 bases and J by 5 bases, 9 bases remained unmatched. There are 16 residues in the CDR3. Germline assignment: CDR1 MGHRA and CDR2 YSYEKL. CDR3 residues: CASSQDQQGVSDEQYF. The CDR3 nucleotides are TGCGCCAGCAGCCAAGATCAACAGGGGGTTTCCGACGAGCAGTACTTC.